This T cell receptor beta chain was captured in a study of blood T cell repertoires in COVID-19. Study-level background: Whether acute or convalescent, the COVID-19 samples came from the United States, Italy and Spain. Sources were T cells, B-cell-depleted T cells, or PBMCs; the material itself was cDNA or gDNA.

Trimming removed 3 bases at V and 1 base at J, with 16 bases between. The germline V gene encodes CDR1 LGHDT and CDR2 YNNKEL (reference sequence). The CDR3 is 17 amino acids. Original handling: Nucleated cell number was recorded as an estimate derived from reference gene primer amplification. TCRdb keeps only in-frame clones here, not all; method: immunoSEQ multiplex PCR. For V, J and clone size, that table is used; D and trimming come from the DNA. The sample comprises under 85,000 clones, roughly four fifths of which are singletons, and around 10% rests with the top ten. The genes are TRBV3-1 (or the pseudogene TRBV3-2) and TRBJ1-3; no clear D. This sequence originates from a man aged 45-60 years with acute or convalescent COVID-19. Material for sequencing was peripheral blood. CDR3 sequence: CASSQRRAGGSGNTIYF. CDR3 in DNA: TGTGCCAGCAGCCAGCGCCGGGCCGGAGGTTCTGGAAACACCATATATTTT.